These 10 T cell receptor beta chains were sequenced from one sample in a study of blood T cell repertoires in COVID-19. Method: immunoSEQ multiplex PCR; TCRdb's copy keeps in-frame clones and lacks some. The sample has some 67,000 clones, roughly nine tenths seen once; the top ten hold roughly 18%. The sample comprised peripheral blood. The receptors were gathered from a woman aged 80 or over with acute or convalescent COVID-19.

The chain links TRBV2 to TRBJ1-2; TRBD1 matches at 8 bases. This CDR3 has 15 residues. The ends lost 7 bases at V and 0 bases at J; junction bases unmatched: 7. Germline values: CDR1 SNHLY, CDR2 FYNNEI. CDR3 in amino acids: CASTPTTGANYGYTF. In DNA, the CDR3 is TGTGCCAGCACCCCGACGACAGGGGCTAACTATGGCTACACCTTC.

This chain connects TRBV27 to TRBJ1-2, with 10 bases that match TRBD1. This CDR3 is built from 13 residues. V dropped 6 bases and J dropped 7; count of bases not matched to a gene: 5. Looked up from germline, CDR1 is MNHEY and CDR2 is SMNVEV (reference sequence). The CDR3 coding sequence is TGTGCCAGCAGGAGACAGGGGGCGGGTGGCTACACCTTC. This gives the protein CASRRQGAGGYTF.

The chain couples TRBV6-5 to TRBJ1-5, with D perhaps matching TRBD1 (6 bases). CDR3 size: 13 residues. The ends were cut back, 8 bases at V and 3 bases at J, with 11 bases in the middle. CDR1 and CDR2 from the germline V gene are MNHEY and SVGAGI. The CDR3 DNA reads as TGTGCCAGCCTACAGGGTAACAATCAGCCCCAGCATTTT. It encodes CASLQGNNQPQHF.

Here the CDR3 reads CASSTPHGDRGHDQPQHF. The DNA for the CDR3 is TGTGCCAGCAGCACGCCCCACGGGGACAGGGGGCACGATCAGCCCCAGCATTTT. The chain couples TRBV21-1 to TRBJ1-5; TRBD1, the table's D call, was not compared with the DNA. TRBV21-1 is recorded as a pseudogene. This CDR3 region has 18 residues.

This clone came up once. V and J are TRBV28 and TRBJ1-3; unclear D gene. V lost 6 bases and J 5 bases, leaving 11 bases between the germline ends. The CDR3 runs to 13 residues. CDR1 and CDR2 (germline): MDHEN, SYDVKM. The CDR3, as DNA: TGTGCCAGCAGCCCACAACGCCGAAACACCATATATTTT. Translated, it gives CASSPQRRNTIYF.

The chain employs TRBV13 and TRBJ2-3, with a weak D call TRBD2 (6 bases). The germline gives CDR1 PRHDT, CDR2 FYEKMQ (reference sequence). The CDR3 consists of 16 residues. With 2 bases removed from V and 2 bases from J, the gap between germline ends came to 14 bases. CDR3 region: CASSLQAGKNTDTQYF. CDR3 coding DNA: TGTGCCAGCAGCTTACAGGCGGGGAAAAACACAGATACGCAGTATTTT.

The V gene is TRBV6-4, the J gene TRBJ1-1; 8 bases match TRBD1. The CDR3 is 14 residues long. V was pared by 2 bases and J by 1 base, with 0 bases of the junction left unmatched. Germline V gene sequence: CDR1 MRHNA, CDR2 SNTAGT. The CDR3 reads CASSDGTGNTEAFF. The CDR3 region has the DNA TGTGCCAGCAGTGACGGGACAGGGAACACTGAAGCTTTCTTT.

This chain uses TRBV7-2 with TRBJ1-1; TRBD1 is a possible D gene (5 bases). This CDR3 contains 14 residues. V was pared by 1 base and J by 5 bases, with 11 bases between. Germline V lookup: CDR1 SGHTA, CDR2 FQGNSA. CDR3 protein: CASSLGRGGTEAFF. The CDR3 DNA follows: TGTGCCAGCAGCTTAGGGAGGGGAGGGACTGAAGCTTTCTTT. Variable domain in full (rest from reference TRBV7-2 and TRBJ1-1): GAGVSQSPSNKVTEKGKDVELRCDPISGHTALYWYRQSLGQGLEFLIYFQGNSAPDKSGLPSDRFSAERTGGSVSTLTIQRTQQEDSAVYLCASSLGRGGTEAFFGQGTRLTVV.

CDR3: CSASTGYQPQHF. The CDR3 DNA follows: TGCAGTGCTAGTACAGGGTATCAGCCCCAGCATTTT. The chain has TRBV20-1 and TRBJ1-5, with D possibly TRBD1 on 6 matching bases. The CDR3 is 12 amino acids. From germline, CDR1 is DFQATT and CDR2 SNEGSKA (reference sequence). Trimming pared 3 bases from V and 5 bases from J, leaving 8 bases between.

The chain recombines TRBV27 with TRBJ1-2, with D perhaps matching TRBD1 (5 bases). The CDR3 loop spans 11 amino acids. Trimming removed 10 bases at V and 8 bases at J, with 14 bases between. Germline lookup yields CDR1 MNHEY and CDR2 SMNVEV (reference sequence). The CDR3 nucleotides read TGTGCCACTAGTGGGGGGACGGGCTACACCTTC. It encodes CATSGGTGYTF.